These 26 T cell receptor beta chains originate from one sample sequenced in a study of beta chain features in type 1 diabetes. The isolated RNA, all of it, was reverse transcribed, so expressed TCRB transcripts were what got sequenced. TCRdb's table, derived via immunoSEQ multiplex PCR, lists solely in-frame clones and lacks some. The repertoire holds a few hundred thousand clones, with 25% to 35% as singletons. The sequenced material came from central memory CD4+ T cells from blood. These receptors all come from a man aged 25-40 years in good health.

CDR3 sequence reads: CASSESGQDSPLHF. The CDR3 nucleotides read TGTGCCAGCAGTGAATCGGGGCAGGATTCACCCCTCCACTTT. The rearrangement joins TRBV2 to TRBJ1-6; D is perhaps TRBD1 (5 bases). This CDR3 has 14 residues. From germline, CDR1 is SNHLY and CDR2 FYNNEI. V shed 2 bases and J shed 8 bases, with 10 bases lying between them.

The sample holds many counts of this clone. The CDR3 DNA reads as TGTGCCTGGAGTGAGGCCCGGGATACGCAGTATTTT. Its protein is CAWSEARDTQYF. The rearrangement links TRBV30 to TRBJ2-3; D gene uncertain. Between the trimmed V and J ends, which lost 1 base and 6 bases, there was a span of 8 bases. CDR1 and CDR2 (germline): GTSNPN, SVGIG (reference sequence). The CDR3 is 12 amino acids. The entire variable domain, with the rest obtained from reference TRBV30 and TRBJ2-3, is as follows: SQTIHQWPATLVQPVGSPLSLECTVEGTSNPNLYWYRQAAGRGLQLLFYSVGIGQISSEVPQNLSASRPQDRQFILSSKKLLLSDSGFYLCAWSEARDTQYFGPGTRLTVL.

The chain employs TRBV2 and TRBJ2-1; TRBD1 aligns across 7 bases. Germline CDR1 SNHLY, CDR2 FYNNEI. The CDR3 loop spans 13 amino acids. CDR3 bases: TGTGCAGCCAAACAGGGGCTTTCGAATGAGCAGTTCTTC. Protein sequence: CAAKQGLSNEQFF. The full variable domain, in which reference TRBV2 and TRBJ2-1 provide the parts outside the CDR3, is EPEVTQTPSHQVTQMGQEVILRCVPISNHLYFYWYRQILGQKVEFLVSFYNNEISEKSEIFDDQFSVERPDGSNFTLKIRSTKLEDSAMYFCAAKQGLSNEQFFGPGTRLTVL.

This clone was seen a few times. This chain uses TRBV9 with TRBJ2-1; D perhaps matches TRBD2 (6 bases). The CDR3 runs 16 residues. V dropped 2 bases and J dropped 0 bases, with 12 bases sitting between them. Germline V CDR1 and CDR2: SGDLS, YYNGEE. The CDR3 sequence: CASSVLAVSSYNEQFF. In DNA form, the CDR3 reads TGTGCCAGCAGCGTCTTAGCGGTAAGCTCCTACAATGAGCAGTTCTTC.

This clone turned up a few times. This chain connects TRBV30 to TRBJ2-1, with D perhaps assigned TRBD1 or TRBD2 (5 bases each). With 5 bases removed from V and 6 bases from J, the gap between germline ends came to 14 bases. The V gene's germline CDR1 is GTSNPN and CDR2 SVGIG (reference sequence). The CDR3 extends over 13 amino acids. CDR3 sequence: CAWSRGVPNEQFF. CDR3 in DNA: TGTGCCTGGTCCCGGGGCGTGCCCAATGAGCAGTTCTTC.

This clone occurred a few times. The chain links TRBV4-3 to TRBJ2-1; D unresolved. The CDR3 contains 14 residues. CDR1 and CDR2 (germline): LGHNA, YSLEER. V was shortened by 3 bases and J by 4 bases, with 10 bases between the two germline ends. CDR3 DNA sequence: TGCGCCAGCAGCCAGCGACTCACTTACAATGAGCAGTTCTTC. Residues: CASSQRLTYNEQFF.

This clone was detected only a few times. The rearrangement joins TRBV29-1 to TRBJ2-3, with 7 bases matching TRBD1. Unmatched junction bases numbered 10, after V lost 4 bases and J lost 3 bases. Germline loops: CDR1 SQVTM, CDR2 ANQGSEA. The CDR3 is 15 residues long. CDR3 DNA sequence: TGCAGCGTTGGGAACATAGGGGGCGGGACAGATACGCAGTATTTT. This gives the protein CSVGNIGGGTDTQYF.

The chain joins TRBV6-1 to TRBJ2-5, with TRBD2 matching over 7 bases. CDR1 is MNHNS, CDR2 SASEGT, per germline. J gave up 1 base and V 6 bases, and 5 bases lay outside the gene matches. The CDR3 is made up of 14 amino acids. The CDR3 here is CASSPGGGQETQYF. In nucleotides, the CDR3 is TGTGCCAGCAGCCCTGGGGGGGGCCAAGAGACCCAGTACTTC.

The table lists this clone with a few counts. V usage is TRBV29-1 and J usage is TRBJ2-1; tentative D call: TRBD1 (6 bases). In germline, CDR1 is SQVTM, CDR2 ANQGSEA. The CDR3 sequence is 14 residues long. Trimming took off 5 bases at V and 0 bases at J, with 11 bases between the two ends. In DNA, the CDR3 is TGCAGCGTTCAAGGGGGTAGCTCCTACAATGAGCAGTTCTTC. It specifies CSVQGGSSYNEQFF.

The genes are TRBV18 and TRBJ2-3; D may be TRBD1 (7 bases). CDR1 is KGHSH, CDR2 LQKENI, per germline. The CDR3 consists of 14 residues. V lost 6 bases and J lost 1, with 11 bases in between. For the CDR3, the DNA is TGTGCCAGCTCGGAGGGGGCCCGCACAGATACGCAGTATTTT. This gives the protein CASSEGARTDTQYF.

This clone was picked up many times. This rearrangement joins TRBV9 to TRBJ2-2; D possibly corresponds to TRBD2 (6 bases). The ends were cut back, 0 bases at V and 2 bases at J, with 17 bases in the middle. CDR3 size: 18 residues. Germline V gene sequence: CDR1 SGDLS, CDR2 YYNGEE. The CDR3 spells CASSVEVAGRRNTGELFF. The DNA of the CDR3 is TGTGCCAGCAGCGTAGAGGTTGCGGGGCGGAGAAACACCGGGGAGCTGTTTTTT.

Details on this clone: At one end the junction does not follow the germline gene, possibly because of a read error. The CDR3 spells CASAPQAGGQGEQFF. CDR3 DNA sequence: TGTGCCAGCGCACCACAGGCGGGGGGGCAGGGTGAGCAGTTCTTC. The genes are TRBV18 and TRBJ2-1; 9 nucleotides agree with TRBD2. CDR1 is KGHSH, CDR2 LQKENI, per germline. CDR3 length equals 15 residues.

This clone was seen many times. The chain recombines TRBV4-3 with TRBJ2-1, with TRBD2 identical over 7 bases. The V gene end was trimmed by 0 bases and the J gene end by 8 bases; junction bases not matched to a gene: 7. This CDR3 has 15 amino acids. Germline V CDR1 and CDR2: LGHNA, YSLEER. In DNA form, the CDR3 reads TGCGCCAGCAGCCAAGAAGCGGGACGTGTACATGAGCAGTTCTTC. It specifies CASSQEAGRVHEQFF.

This chain connects TRBV30 to TRBJ2-7; TRBD2 aligns across 9 bases. CDR3 size: 12 residues. CDR1 is GTSNPN and CDR2 is SVGIG in the germline V gene (reference sequence). The CDR3, as DNA: TGTGCAATTGGGCTAGCGGGACACGAGCAGTACTTC. It codes for CAIGLAGHEQYF.

The V call is TRBV9, the J call TRBJ2-1, with D perhaps being TRBD1 or TRBD2 (5 bases each). The CDR3 has 17 residues. Trimming pared 1 base from V and 4 bases from J, leaving 18 bases between. CDR1 and CDR2 (germline): SGDLS, YYNGEE. The CDR3 bases are TGTGCCAGCAGCGTACGCCCTGGGGGAGTAGGATACAATGAGCAGTTCTTC. This codes for CASSVRPGGVGYNEQFF.

Of note for this clone: Sequence at one end of the junction differs from germline and may be a read error. The chain has TRBV7-9 and TRBJ1-2; D is ambiguous. The CDR3 has 13 residues. CDR1 and CDR2 (germline): SEHNR, FQNEAQ (reference sequence). The CDR3 loop is CASSLALVPSPFF. CDR3 nucleotide sequence: TGTGCCAGCAGCTTAGCGCTGGTCCCATCGCCGTTCTTC.

This clone appeared a few times. The rearrangement uses TRBV7-2 and TRBJ1-6; weak D call: TRBD1 (5 bases). Germline V CDR1 and CDR2: SGHTA, FQGNSA. This CDR3 region has 15 residues. V was clipped by 5 bases and J by 10 bases, with 18 bases between them. CDR3 nucleotide sequence: TGTGCCAGCAGCACCTCGCTTCAGGGCTCCTCACCCCTCCACTTT. Translated: CASSTSLQGSSPLHF.

V and J are TRBV7-2 and TRBJ2-1; D not resolved. Trimming cost V 1 base and J 7 bases, with 8 bases left between them. CDR1 and CDR2 from the germline V gene are SGHTA and FQGNSA. CDR3 length: 13 residues. CDR3 sequence (DNA): TGTGCCAGCAGCTTAGGCAGGCGGAATGAGCAGTTCTTC. Its translation: CASSLGRRNEQFF. The full variable domain, in which reference TRBV7-2 and TRBJ2-1 provide the parts outside the CDR3, is GAGVSQSPSNKVTEKGKDVELRCDPISGHTALYWYRQSLGQGLEFLIYFQGNSAPDKSGLPSDRFSAERTGGSVSTLTIQRTQQEDSAVYLCASSLGRRNEQFFGPGTRLTVL.

This clone showed up just once. The V call is TRBV7-8, the J call TRBJ2-6; D is unclear. CDR3 length: 12 residues. Per the germline V gene, CDR1 is SGHVS and CDR2 is FQNEAQ. V was clipped by 4 bases and J by 6 bases, with 4 bases between them. The CDR3 DNA follows: TGTGCCAGCAGCTCCCCGGCCAACGTCCTGACTTTC. This codes for CASSSPANVLTF.

This clone was picked up a small number of times. This sample includes further DNA sequences coding for the same CDR3. The chain is built from TRBV27 and TRBJ1-5; 9 bases align to TRBD1. CDR1 and CDR2 from the germline V gene are MNHEY and SMNVEV (reference sequence). V lost 3 bases to trimming and J lost 4 bases; unmatched junction nucleotides: 1. There are 14 residues in the CDR3. The CDR3 bases are TGTGCCAGCAGTTTCGGACAGGGGAATCAGCCCCAGCATTTT. Protein: CASSFGQGNQPQHF.

This clone has just a few counts. The gene calls are TRBV4-1 and TRBJ2-3; TRBD1 might be the D (6 bases). The length of the CDR3 is 16 residues. Germline V gene lookup returns CDR1 MGHRA and CDR2 YSYEKL. V lost 0 bases and J 3 bases, leaving 13 bases between the germline ends. Here the CDR3 reads CASSQDGRGGTDTQYF. DNA of the CDR3: TGCGCCAGCAGCCAAGATGGCAGGGGCGGGACAGATACGCAGTATTTT.

This chain uses TRBV6-7 with TRBJ1-1, with a tentative D call TRBD1 (6 bases). TRBV6-7 is recorded as an ORF, its role being uncertain. V was shortened by 9 bases and J by 0 bases, with 20 bases between the two germline ends. The length of the CDR3 is 16 residues. The CDR3: CAREWGPDVMNTEAFF. In DNA form, the CDR3 reads TGTGCCAGGGAATGGGGGCCAGACGTTATGAACACTGAAGCTTTCTTT.

This clone was detected a few times. V and J are TRBV30 and TRBJ2-1; TRBD2 might be the D (5 bases). This CDR3 spans 12 amino acids. Germline lookup yields CDR1 GTSNPN and CDR2 SVGIG (reference sequence). The ends were cut back, 4 bases at V and 6 bases at J, with 10 bases in the middle. CDR3 sequence reads: CAWNSLANEQFF. As DNA, the CDR3 is TGTGCCTGGAATAGCCTAGCCAATGAGCAGTTCTTC.

The genes are TRBV7-9 and TRBJ2-1; the D gene is possibly TRBD1 (6 bases). V lost 3 bases and J lost 4, with 13 bases in between. Germline-derived CDR1 and CDR2 are SEHNR and FQNEAQ (reference sequence). The CDR3 runs 15 residues. CDR3 sequence (DNA): TGTGCCAGCAGCTTGACTACAGGGCGATACAATGAGCAGTTCTTC. This gives the protein CASSLTTGRYNEQFF.

The chain couples TRBV5-6 to TRBJ1-1; D ambiguous. Germline-derived CDR1 and CDR2 are SGHDT and YYEEEE. This CDR3 contains 14 residues. Trimming took off 2 bases at V and 6 bases at J, with 14 bases between the two ends. The DNA for the CDR3 is TGTGCCAGCAGCTTAAGGCCACACTCCGCTGAAGCTTTCTTT. Translated, it gives CASSLRPHSAEAFF.

As to this clone: Other DNA sequences of this sample code for an identical CDR3. The rearrangement joins TRBV18 to TRBJ1-5, with no clear D. There are 13 residues in the CDR3. CDR1 and CDR2 from the germline V gene are KGHSH and LQKENI. The V gene lost 3 bases and the J gene lost 4 bases, with 7 bases spanning the gap. DNA for the CDR3: TGTGCCAGCTCACCGGACCGGAATCAGCCCCAGCATTTT. It is translated as CASSPDRNQPQHF.